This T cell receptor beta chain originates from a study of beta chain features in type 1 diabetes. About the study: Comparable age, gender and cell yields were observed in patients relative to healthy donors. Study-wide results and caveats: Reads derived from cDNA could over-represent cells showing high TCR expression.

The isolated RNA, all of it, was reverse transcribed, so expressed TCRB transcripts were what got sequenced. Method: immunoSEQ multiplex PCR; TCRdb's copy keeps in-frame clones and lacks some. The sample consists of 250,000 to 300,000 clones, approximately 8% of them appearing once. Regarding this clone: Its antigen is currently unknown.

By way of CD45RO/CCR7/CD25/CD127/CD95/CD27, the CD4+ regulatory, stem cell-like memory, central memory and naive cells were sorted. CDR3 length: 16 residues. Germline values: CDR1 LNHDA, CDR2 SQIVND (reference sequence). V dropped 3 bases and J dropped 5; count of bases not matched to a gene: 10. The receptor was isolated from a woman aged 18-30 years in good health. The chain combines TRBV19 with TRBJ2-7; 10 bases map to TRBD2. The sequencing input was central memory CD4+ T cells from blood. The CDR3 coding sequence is TGTGCCAGTAGTATGCGGCCAGTAGCGGGAGGCAACGAGCAGTACTTC. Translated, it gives CASSMRPVAGGNEQYF. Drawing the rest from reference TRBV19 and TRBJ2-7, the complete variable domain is DGGITQSPKYLFRKEGQNVTLSCEQNLNHDAMYWYRQDPGQGLRLIYYSQIVNDFQKGDIAEGYSVSREKKESFPLTVTSAQKNPTAFYLCASSMRPVAGGNEQYFGPGTRLTVT.